These T cell receptor beta chains were read from a single sample in a study of radiotherapy plus CTLA-4 blockade in lung cancer. Measured with immunoSEQ multiplex PCR; TCRdb has only the in-frame clones, and not every one. The sample includes roughly 48,000 clones, roughly 76% of them seen just once. The sequences come from peripheral blood, collected from a patient treated with radiotherapy plus ipilimumab. All receptors come from a human donor with non-small cell lung cancer who had stable disease on radiotherapy plus ipilimumab. The conserved cysteine and the conserved F or W are not part of the CDR3 here.

j_gene	v_gene	CDR3aa
TRBJ1-6	TRBV28	ASFKTGGGSPLH
TRBJ2-5	TRBV5-1	ASSLQPTANKETQY
TRBJ1-1	TRBV5-4	ASRPQTGTDTEAF
TRBJ2-7	TRBV6-1	ASSPGGEQY
TRBJ1-2	TRBV19	ASSMGPNGFT
TRBJ2-5	TRBV7-6	ASKRRGGQGAETQY
TRBJ2-3	TRBV19	ASRAGPTRTSTDTQY
TRBJ1-6	TRBV19	ASSKSQSSSYNSPLH
TRBJ2-2	TRBV10-3	AISESAPINTGELF
TRBJ2-2	TRBV9	ASSVYSTTGELF
TRBJ2-5	TRBV7-2	ASSYTNRVPETQY
TRBJ1-1	TRBV12-5	ASGLDGQNAEAF
TRBJ1-5	TRBV23-1	ASSQSQNPYSNQPQH
TRBJ1-1	TRBV7-8	ASSSHPNTEAF
TRBJ1-1	TRBV6-5	ASSYAKHTEAF
TRBJ2-7	TRBV5-4	ASSPDMAGSSYEQY
TRBJ1-2	TRBV6-1	ASSESGGSYGYT
TRBJ1-5	TRBV5-6	ASSLLGQGGQPQH
TRBJ1-5	TRBV6-5	ASSGSGNQPQH
TRBJ1-4	TRBV19	ASSILGSGGEKLF
TRBJ2-3	TRBV18	ASSPYRQTDTQY
TRBJ1-2	TRBV6-6	ASRTVGDEANYGYT
TRBJ2-1	TRBV5-1	ASSLSPTQMNEQF
TRBJ1-4	TRBV19	ASSRQGVDEKLF
TRBJ1-1	TRBV6-5	ASRRGNTEAF
TRBJ2-3	TRBV9	ASSVGDKLTDTQY
TRBJ1-1	TRBV4-3	ASSQDVNTEAF
TRBJ2-3	TRBV6-1	ASRPAGTGQDTQY
TRBJ2-1	TRBV5-5	ASSSGTEINEQF
TRBJ1-1	TRBV5-1	ASSLALTGRTEAF
TRBJ2-5	TRBV9	ASSPAGWQETQY
TRBJ1-2	TRBV6-1	ASSDSGQYWDGYT
TRBJ2-1	TRBV27	ASRYGSSYNEQF
TRBJ2-3	TRBV7-2	ASSLPSTDTQY
TRBJ2-6	TRBV30	AVGQGAGAGANVLT
TRBJ2-5	TRBV4-1	ASSQVAGGRVQETQY
TRBJ2-1	TRBV2	ASRLRQSPPDNEQF
TRBJ2-7	TRBV9	ASSVAPSGGSSYEQY
TRBJ1-1	TRBV30	AWRDPGPSIEAF
TRBJ2-5	TRBV7-2	ASSTRAARETQY
TRBJ1-1	TRBV11-2	ASTLEVVPAGITEAF
TRBJ2-7	TRBV6-5	ASSQLAEVYEQY
TRBJ2-7	TRBV6-1	ASRGGQGASYEQY
TRBJ2-1	TRBV2	ASSRLALASYNEQF
TRBJ2-5	TRBV10-3	AISDPVVATSSETQY
TRBJ2-3	TRBV7-9	ASSAGISTDTQY
TRBJ1-1	TRBV6-5	ASSPMGRTEAF
TRBJ1-5	TRBV5-4	ASSIRDTNQPQH
TRBJ2-1	TRBV5-8	ASSFIRADEQF
TRBJ1-2	TRBV4-1	ASSQEEYYGYT